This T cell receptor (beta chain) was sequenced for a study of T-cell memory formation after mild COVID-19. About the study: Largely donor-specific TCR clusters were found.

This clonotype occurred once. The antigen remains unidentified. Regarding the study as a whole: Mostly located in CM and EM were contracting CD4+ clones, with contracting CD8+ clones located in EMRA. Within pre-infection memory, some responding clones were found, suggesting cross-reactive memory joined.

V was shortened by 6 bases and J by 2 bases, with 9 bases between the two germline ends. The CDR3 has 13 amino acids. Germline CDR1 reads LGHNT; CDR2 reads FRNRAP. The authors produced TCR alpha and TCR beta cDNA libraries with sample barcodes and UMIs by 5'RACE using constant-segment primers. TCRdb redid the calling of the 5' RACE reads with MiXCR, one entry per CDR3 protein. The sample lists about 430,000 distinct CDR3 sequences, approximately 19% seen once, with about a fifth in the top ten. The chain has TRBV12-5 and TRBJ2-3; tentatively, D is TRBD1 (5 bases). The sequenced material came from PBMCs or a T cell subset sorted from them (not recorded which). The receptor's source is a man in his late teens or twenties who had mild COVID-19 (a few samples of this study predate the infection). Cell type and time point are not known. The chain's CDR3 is CASGTEITDTQYF. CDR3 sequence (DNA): TGTGCTAGTGGGACAGAGATCACAGATACGCAGTATTTT.